These T cell receptor beta chains were read from a single sample in a study of post-analysis software for immune sequencing data. MiXCR, applied by TCRdb to the PCR reads, yields one record per CDR3 protein. The top ten clones hold around 10% of a sample with fewer than 600,000 distinct CDR3 sequences, roughly 45% of them seen once. Material: blood. Receptors were obtained from a girl between 10 and 17 years old with multiple sclerosis. Both conserved end residues are part of each CDR3. The D gene is left open where the match is weak. Rows give clone size only sometimes, using once, few, many, or a class for an expanded clone.

abundance: few
v_gene: TRBV20-1
d_gene: .
j_gene: TRBJ1-1
CDR3nt: TGCAGTGCTAGTGTCCCTAGGGGAATCACTGAAGCTTTCTTT
CDR3aa: CSASVPRGITEAFF

abundance: .
v_gene: TRBV20-1
d_gene: TRBD2
j_gene: TRBJ2-1
CDR3nt: TGCAGTGGGGCTAGCGGCAACAATGAGCAGTTCTTC
CDR3aa: CSGASGNNEQFF

abundance: .
v_gene: TRBV29-1
d_gene: .
j_gene: TRBJ2-5
CDR3nt: TGCAGCGTTGGGGCTCAGGGGTACCAAGAGACCCAGTACTTC
CDR3aa: CSVGAQGYQETQYF

abundance: .
v_gene: TRBV29-1
d_gene: .
j_gene: TRBJ2-7
CDR3nt: TGCAGCGTTGAAACGGGGGCCTACGAGCAGTACTTC
CDR3aa: CSVETGAYEQYF

abundance: .
v_gene: TRBV15
d_gene: .
j_gene: TRBJ1-4
CDR3nt: TGTGCCACCAGCAGGGAGTACTGGCCGGCTAATGAAAAACTGTTTTTT
CDR3aa: CATSREYWPANEKLFF

abundance: many
v_gene: TRBV7-2
d_gene: .
j_gene: TRBJ2-3
CDR3nt: TGTGCCAGCAGCCTGGGAACAGATAGCACAGATACGCAGTATTTT
CDR3aa: CASSLGTDSTDTQYF

abundance: few
v_gene: TRBV6-2/TRBV6-3
d_gene: .
j_gene: TRBJ2-3
CDR3nt: TGTGCCAGCAGTTCTCGGAGCAGCACAGATACGCAGTATTTT
CDR3aa: CASSSRSSTDTQYF

abundance: .
v_gene: TRBV28
d_gene: TRBD2
j_gene: TRBJ2-3
CDR3nt: TGTGCCAGCAGTTCGACTAGCGGGAGTCTCACAGATACGCAGTATTTT
CDR3aa: CASSSTSGSLTDTQYF

abundance: .
v_gene: TRBV5-1
d_gene: .
j_gene: TRBJ2-7
CDR3nt: TGCGCCAGCAGCTTGGTGGGGGGATCCTACAATGAGCAGTACTTC
CDR3aa: CASSLVGGSYNEQYF

abundance: few
v_gene: TRBV11-2
d_gene: TRBD1
j_gene: TRBJ2-1
CDR3nt: TGTGCCAGCAGCTTCGGGACAGGGTTCTACAATGAGCAGTTCTTC
CDR3aa: CASSFGTGFYNEQFF

abundance: once
v_gene: TRBV29-1
d_gene: TRBD1
j_gene: TRBJ2-7
CDR3nt: TGCAGCGTTAGAAACATTGGGACAGCCTACGAGCAGTACTTC
CDR3aa: CSVRNIGTAYEQYF

abundance: .
v_gene: TRBV29-1
d_gene: .
j_gene: TRBJ1-1
CDR3nt: TGCAGCGTTGGCCTCAGGCTACAGACCAACGCTGAAGCTTTCTTT
CDR3aa: CSVGLRLQTNAEAFF

abundance: .
v_gene: TRBV7-2
d_gene: .
j_gene: TRBJ2-2
CDR3nt: TGTGCCAGCAGCTCTTACACCGGGGAGCTGTTTTTT
CDR3aa: CASSSYTGELFF

abundance: .
v_gene: TRBV2
d_gene: .
j_gene: TRBJ2-3
CDR3nt: TGTGCCAGCAGTCCTCGGGCAGCCACAGATACGCAGTATTTT
CDR3aa: CASSPRAATDTQYF

abundance: .
v_gene: TRBV12-3/TRBV12-4
d_gene: .
j_gene: TRBJ2-3
CDR3nt: TGTGCCAGCAGTTTCAGGGACCCTCTTTTAACGGCGACAGATACGCAGTATTTT
CDR3aa: CASSFRDPLLTATDTQYF

abundance: few
v_gene: TRBV28
d_gene: TRBD1
j_gene: TRBJ2-7
CDR3nt: TGTGCCAGCTACACAGGGGGCGCGTACGAGCAGTACTTC
CDR3aa: CASYTGGAYEQYF

abundance: .
v_gene: TRBV28
d_gene: TRBD2
j_gene: TRBJ2-5
CDR3nt: TGTGCCAGCAGTCCCGGGACTAGCGGGAGGTGGCGAGGGGAGACCCAGTACTTC
CDR3aa: CASSPGTSGRWRGETQYF

abundance: .
v_gene: TRBV5-1
d_gene: .
j_gene: TRBJ2-1
CDR3nt: TGCGCCAGCAGCTTGGAAACGGGCCAAAGGCAGTTCTTC
CDR3aa: CASSLETGQRQFF

abundance: .
v_gene: TRBV20-1
d_gene: TRBD2
j_gene: TRBJ2-7
CDR3nt: TGCAGTGCTAGACCTCTTAGGCGGGGGAGCTACGAGCAGTACTTC
CDR3aa: CSARPLRRGSYEQYF

abundance: few
v_gene: TRBV2
d_gene: .
j_gene: TRBJ2-3
CDR3nt: TGTGCCAGCTCCGTGTGGTCAGATACGCAGTATTTT
CDR3aa: CASSVWSDTQYF

abundance: .
v_gene: TRBV7-9
d_gene: .
j_gene: TRBJ2-7
CDR3nt: TGTGCCAGCAGCTTAGCGGGGGACAACAGGTGGCTAGTCTCCTACGAGCAGTACTTC
CDR3aa: CASSLAGDNRWLVSYEQYF

abundance: few
v_gene: TRBV6-5
d_gene: .
j_gene: TRBJ1-6
CDR3nt: TGTGCCAGCAGAGGGGGGCCCAATTCACCCCTCCACTTT
CDR3aa: CASRGGPNSPLHF

abundance: few
v_gene: TRBV5-1
d_gene: .
j_gene: TRBJ2-7
CDR3nt: TGCGCCAGCAGCCCCGGAAGCGCCTACGAGCAGTACTTC
CDR3aa: CASSPGSAYEQYF

abundance: .
v_gene: TRBV5-1
d_gene: TRBD1
j_gene: TRBJ1-1
CDR3nt: TGCGCCAGCTCCTACAGGGGGAAACCGTATGAAGCTTTCTTT
CDR3aa: CASSYRGKPYEAFF

abundance: .
v_gene: TRBV25-1
d_gene: .
j_gene: TRBJ2-7
CDR3nt: TGTGCCAGCAGTGAATCCCCTAGCGCTAGACCGTACGAGCAGTACTTC
CDR3aa: CASSESPSARPYEQYF

abundance: few
v_gene: TRBV12-3/TRBV12-4
d_gene: TRBD1
j_gene: TRBJ2-3
CDR3nt: TGTGCCAGCAGGCTAGACAGGGTTAGTGGCGCAGATACGCAGTATTTT
CDR3aa: CASRLDRVSGADTQYF

abundance: .
v_gene: TRBV28
d_gene: .
j_gene: TRBJ1-1
CDR3nt: TGTGTCAGCACCACAGGGCTCGCCACTGAAGCTTTCTTT
CDR3aa: CVSTTGLATEAFF

abundance: .
v_gene: TRBV12-3/TRBV12-4
d_gene: TRBD1
j_gene: TRBJ2-7
CDR3nt: TGTGCCACGGGACAGGGGGGATCCGAGCAGTACTTC
CDR3aa: CATGQGGSEQYF

abundance: .
v_gene: TRBV12-5
d_gene: TRBD1
j_gene: TRBJ1-2
CDR3nt: TGTGCTAGTGGTTTGGTACAGGGACAGGTTAACTATGGCTACACCTTC
CDR3aa: CASGLVQGQVNYGYTF

abundance: few
v_gene: TRBV20-1
d_gene: TRBD2
j_gene: TRBJ2-1
CDR3nt: TGCAGTGCTAGAGATCCCGGGACTAGCGACGCTAGCTCCTACAATGAGCAGTTCTTC
CDR3aa: CSARDPGTSDASSYNEQFF

abundance: few
v_gene: TRBV5-5
d_gene: TRBD1
j_gene: TRBJ1-2
CDR3nt: TGTGCCAGCAGCTGGGACAGGGGTAACTATGGCTACACCTTC
CDR3aa: CASSWDRGNYGYTF

abundance: .
v_gene: TRBV5-1
d_gene: TRBD1
j_gene: TRBJ1-1
CDR3nt: TGCGCCAGCAGCCCTGGGACAGGTGGGGGGGTCACTGAAGCTTTCTTT
CDR3aa: CASSPGTGGGVTEAFF

abundance: .
v_gene: TRBV20-1
d_gene: .
j_gene: TRBJ2-7
CDR3nt: TGCAGTGCTAGAGATCGACTAGTGGGAGCAGGCGAGCAGTACTTC
CDR3aa: CSARDRLVGAGEQYF

abundance: .
v_gene: TRBV5-1
d_gene: .
j_gene: TRBJ2-7
CDR3nt: TGCGCCAGCAGCTTGGATCAGGCAACCTACGAGCAGTACTTC
CDR3aa: CASSLDQATYEQYF

abundance: few
v_gene: TRBV11-1
d_gene: .
j_gene: TRBJ2-6
CDR3nt: TGTGCCAGCAGCCCAAACAGGCTCTCTGGGGCCAACGTCCTGACTTTC
CDR3aa: CASSPNRLSGANVLTF

abundance: .
v_gene: TRBV28
d_gene: TRBD1
j_gene: TRBJ1-5
CDR3nt: TGTGCCAGCAACCGGGACAGGGGAGAGAATCAGCCCCAGCATTTT
CDR3aa: CASNRDRGENQPQHF

abundance: few
v_gene: TRBV30
d_gene: .
j_gene: TRBJ2-1
CDR3nt: TGTGCCTGGGCGATCAAAGAGCAGTTCTTC
CDR3aa: CAWAIKEQFF

abundance: few
v_gene: TRBV24-1
d_gene: .
j_gene: TRBJ2-1
CDR3nt: TGTGCCACCAGTGCCTATGCTAATTTGGCACACAATGAGCAGTTCTTC
CDR3aa: CATSAYANLAHNEQFF

abundance: once
v_gene: TRBV19
d_gene: .
j_gene: TRBJ2-5
CDR3nt: TGTGCCAGTAGTAGGGGGAGTACAGGTGTGCAAGAGACCCAGTACTTC
CDR3aa: CASSRGSTGVQETQYF

abundance: .
v_gene: TRBV5-1
d_gene: TRBD2
j_gene: TRBJ2-2
CDR3nt: TGCGCCAGCAGCCTTGGATGGCGGGAGATCCTCGGGGAGCTGTTTTTT
CDR3aa: CASSLGWREILGELFF

abundance: once
v_gene: TRBV4-3
d_gene: TRBD1
j_gene: TRBJ2-1
CDR3nt: TGCGCCAGCAGCCAAGAAAGGGACAGCCCCCGGGAGCAGTTCTTC
CDR3aa: CASSQERDSPREQFF

abundance: few
v_gene: TRBV25-1
d_gene: .
j_gene: TRBJ1-5
CDR3nt: TGTGCCAGCAGCGAGGGAGGGACCAATCAGCCCCAGCATTTT
CDR3aa: CASSEGGTNQPQHF

abundance: few
v_gene: TRBV13
d_gene: .
j_gene: TRBJ2-3
CDR3nt: TGTGCCAGCAGCGCCCAGACAGACACAGATACGCAGTATTTT
CDR3aa: CASSAQTDTDTQYF

abundance: .
v_gene: TRBV5-1
d_gene: TRBD1
j_gene: TRBJ2-7
CDR3nt: TGCGCCAGCAGCTATCCCGACAGGGACAGGAGCTACGAGCAGTACTTC
CDR3aa: CASSYPDRDRSYEQYF

abundance: .
v_gene: TRBV4-2
d_gene: .
j_gene: TRBJ2-5
CDR3nt: TGTGCCAGCAGCCCTCCGGGTACTAGGGAGACCCAGTACTTC
CDR3aa: CASSPPGTRETQYF